Many counts were recorded for the clone carrying this TCR beta chain. V trimming: 5 bases; J trimming: 3 bases; junction bases outside the gene matches: 4. The CDR3 length is 15 residues. The sample belongs to a study of T cells in Graves' hyperthyroidism and ophthalmopathy. Individuals with ophthalmopathy presented a Clinical Activity Score of at least 3, a NOSPECS grade of at least 4 and a duration under 3 months. RNA transcripts were the template for amplifying TCR beta CDR3 regions. With the HTBI primer set, the TCR CDR3 went through a first round of RT-PCR. TCRdb passed the multiplex PCR reads through MiXCR, listing each CDR3 protein once. The table has some 370,000 distinct CDR3 sequences, roughly an eighth seen once.

The sequence was obtained from a man over 45 with Graves' ophthalmopathy. Source material: blood. The chain links TRBV12-3 or TRBV12-4 to TRBJ2-3; the match to TRBD2 covers 11 bases. The CDR3 DNA reads as TGTGCCAGCAGTCCGGGGACTAGCGGAACAGATACGCAGTATTTT. Protein: CASSPGTSGTDTQYF.